The table lists the clone carrying this TCR beta chain with a count of one. Its antigen remains unknown. V lost 6 bases to trimming and J lost 8 bases, with 16 bases between them. Germline V gene data show CDR1 as SNHLY and CDR2 as FYNNEI. The CDR3 has 13 amino acids. The sample comes from a study of T cell responses to AZD1222 COVID-19 vaccine. Sequencing used immunoSEQ multiplex PCR; TCRdb keeps in-frame clones, though not all of them. The sample consists of 88,000 or so clones, under 90% of them appearing once. Study-wide results and limits: Donors were chiefly white British, with a greater number of females, and clonal diversity was perhaps underestimated. Targeting of unmutated variant regions was reportedly seen in nearly half of spike-specific TCRs. Just a handful of AZD1222 recipients were seropositive at baseline. Receipt of two AZD1222 doses was followed by a rise in Spike-specific TCR breadth and depth.

The V gene is TRBV2, the J gene TRBJ1-2, with a tentative D call TRBD1 (6 bases). Source: peripheral blood, taken on day 0 of AZD1222 vaccination. The clonotype comes from an adult in good health. CDR3 residues: CASSRDKAPGYTF. The CDR3 DNA follows: TGTGCCAGCAGCCGGGACAAGGCCCCAGGCTACACCTTC.